These 6 T cell receptor beta chains came from one sample sequenced in a study of shared clonotypes between healthy human individuals (dated by TCRdb to 2018 to 2021). The method was the immunoSEQ multiplex PCR assay. TCRdb obtained this table from immuneACCESS and retained in-frame rearrangements with V and J assigned. These tables miss some clones; where compared with another copy, unresolved V genes account for less than half of the shortfall, and the remainder is unexplained. The sample yields around 750,000 clones; 74% were counted once. The top ten clones comprise about 1.8% of the sample. The sample taken for sequencing was memory CD4+ T cells sorted from blood. According to the study, the label for this sample's cell subset or site signals: CD45RA-negative fraction. These receptors all stem from a young woman in good health.

The chain carries TRBV7-8 and TRBJ1-1, with unresolved D. With 6 bases removed from V and 4 bases from J, the gap between germline ends came to 12 bases. The CDR3 covers 13 residues. In germline, CDR1 is SGHVS, CDR2 FQNEAQ. CDR3 in amino acids: CASSREAGTEAFF. Written as DNA, the CDR3 is TGTGCCAGCAGTCGAGAGGCGGGCACTGAAGCTTTCTTT.

This chain connects TRBV7-3 to TRBJ2-3; D not resolved. CDR3 length: 14 residues. V shed 4 bases and J shed 3 bases, with 11 bases lying between them. CDR1 is SGHTA, CDR2 FQGTGA, per germline. In nucleotides, the CDR3 is TGTGCCAGCAGCTCCTATCTAGAAACAGATACGCAGTATTTT. Encoded protein: CASSSYLETDTQYF.

The chain joins TRBV2 to TRBJ2-7; D uncertain. Germline lookup yields CDR1 SNHLY and CDR2 FYNNEI. Trimming removed 1 base at V and 2 bases at J, with 9 bases between. CDR3 length: 14 amino acids. CDR3 nucleotides: TGTGCCAGCAGTGAAGAAGTGATAGCCTACGAGCAGTACTTC. This translates into CASSEEVIAYEQYF.

The rearrangement links TRBV27 to TRBJ2-1, with 8 bases fitting TRBD2. Trimming cost V 7 bases and J 3 bases; bases outside gene matches: 5. The CDR3 length is 14 residues. Germline CDR1 and CDR2: MNHEY and SMNVEV (reference sequence). CDR3 sequence (DNA): TGTGCCAGCAAGGTTAGCGGGGACTACAATGAGCAGTTCTTC. It translates to CASKVSGDYNEQFF.

This clone was seen a handful of times. The chain is built from TRBV28 and TRBJ1-4, with TRBD1 as a possible D gene (6 bases). This CDR3 contains 15 residues. V lost 1 base and J lost 8, with 14 bases in between. Germline V CDR1 and CDR2: MDHEN, SYDVKM. CDR3 protein: CASSLFPGVGEKLFF. CDR3 in DNA: TGTGCCAGCAGTTTATTCCCAGGGGTAGGGGAAAAACTGTTTTTT.

Concerning this clone: This specimen includes other DNA sequences encoding the same CDR3. This chain links TRBV28 with TRBJ2-7; TRBD1 agrees at 7 bases. This CDR3 contains 14 residues. The V gene's germline CDR1 is MDHEN and CDR2 SYDVKM. Unmatched junction bases numbered 3, after V lost 2 bases and J lost 2 bases. The CDR3 reads CASSLGTATYEQYF. CDR3 DNA: TGTGCCAGCAGTTTAGGGACAGCCACCTACGAGCAGTACTTC.